This T cell receptor beta chain stems from a study of blood T cell repertoires in COVID-19. Study summary: The samples span acute and convalescent COVID-19 from the United States, Italy and Spain.

Trimming cost V 2 bases and J 6 bases, with 11 bases left between them. The CDR3 is made up of 14 amino acids. CDR1 is MNHEY, CDR2 SVGAGI, per germline. The authors' processing: The assay estimated nucleated cells by amplifying reference gene primers. Repertoires were generated with immunoSEQ multiplex PCR, while TCRdb's copy carries only in-frame clones and drops some. That table is the source of V, J and clone size, and D and trimming were worked out from the DNA. The sample contains about 270,000 clones, approximately 82% of which appear only once. Material: peripheral blood. This TCR was recovered from a man aged 80 or over with acute or convalescent COVID-19. The chain has TRBV6-5 and TRBJ2-4; D uncertain. CDR3 amino acids: CASSYAQSTNIQYF. CDR3 nucleotides: TGTGCCAGCAGTTACGCACAGAGTACAAACATTCAGTACTTC.